This TCR beta chain emerged from a study of cytomegalovirus exposure and HLA in healthy donors. Findings of the study overall: Near-uniform donor sequencing depth was presumed by presence/absence analyses.

This CDR3 region has 15 residues. Germline V gives CDR1 SGHRS, CDR2 YFSETQ. Trimming took off 3 bases at V and 0 bases at J, with 10 bases between the two ends. Points on this clone: The target antigen is unknown.

Primers included in the PCR were 60 Vbeta and 13 Jbeta primers. Only in-frame clones appear in the TCRdb table, and some are missing; sequencing was by immunoSEQ multiplex PCR. The sample table sets out some 40,000 clones. Sequencing was carried out using PBMCs. This TCR was recovered from a human donor in good health. The chain has TRBV5-1 and TRBJ2-1; D may be TRBD2 (6 bases). The CDR3: CASSSGGSSYNEQFF. For the CDR3, the DNA is TGCGCCAGCAGCTCCGGAGGGAGCTCCTACAATGAGCAGTTCTTC. Filled out from reference TRBV5-1 and TRBJ2-1, the complete variable domain reads KAGVTQTPRYLIKTRGQQVTLSCSPISGHRSVSWYQQTPGQGLQFLFEYFSETQRNKGNFPGRFSGRQFSNSRSEMNVSTLELGDSALYLCASSSGGSSYNEQFFGPGTRLTVL.